This entry concerns a single T cell receptor beta chain. One Seattle source followed patients from active infection through their disease course. The entry originates in a study of blood T cell repertoires in COVID-19. Study overall: Samples taken during acute and convalescent COVID-19 were collected in the United States, Italy and Spain.

The protocol was immunoSEQ multiplex PCR, while the TCRdb copy is restricted to in-frame clones and leaves out a portion. The table lists fewer than 350,000 clones, approximately 86% of them singletons. Germline V gene sequence: CDR1 MNHNY, CDR2 SVGAGI (reference sequence). CDR3 size: 15 residues. The V segment lost 6 bases and the J segment 5 bases; nucleotides outside the gene matches: 11. The source is a man aged 25-45 years with COVID-19, enrolled during active disease. The chain uses TRBV6-6 and TRBJ1-1; 8 bases are a match to TRBD1. Sequenced sample: peripheral blood. The CDR3 sequence: CASRETGARVTEAFF. The CDR3 DNA reads as TGTGCCAGCAGGGAGACAGGGGCCAGAGTAACTGAAGCTTTCTTT.